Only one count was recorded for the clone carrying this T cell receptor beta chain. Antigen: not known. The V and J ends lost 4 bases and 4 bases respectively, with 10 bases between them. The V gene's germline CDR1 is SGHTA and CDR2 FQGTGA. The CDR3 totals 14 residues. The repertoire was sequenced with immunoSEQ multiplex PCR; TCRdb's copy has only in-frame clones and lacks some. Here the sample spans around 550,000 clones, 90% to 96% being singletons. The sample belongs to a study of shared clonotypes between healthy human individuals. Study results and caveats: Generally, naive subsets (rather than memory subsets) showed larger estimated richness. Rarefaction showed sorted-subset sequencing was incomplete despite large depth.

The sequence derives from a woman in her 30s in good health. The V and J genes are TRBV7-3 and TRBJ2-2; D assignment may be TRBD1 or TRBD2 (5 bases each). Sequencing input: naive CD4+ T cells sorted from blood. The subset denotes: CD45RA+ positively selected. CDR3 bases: TGTGCCAGCAGCTCGGGACCGATCACCGGGGAGCTGTTTTTT. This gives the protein CASSSGPITGELFF.